This passage covers 13 T cell receptor beta chains from one sample sequenced in a study of control samples from healthy donors and cancer patients. Clones were read by immunoSEQ multiplex PCR, and TCRdb kept only the in-frame ones, dropping some. The sample has around 130,000 clones; approximately 94% are singletons. The material sequenced was PBMCs. These receptors came from a man between 50 and 59 years old with head and neck cancer.

The chain links TRBV4-2 to TRBJ2-7; possibly TRBD1 for D (7 bases). The CDR3 is made up of 18 amino acids. V gave up 4 bases and J gave up 0 bases, with 22 bases separating them. CDR1 LGHNA and CDR2 YNFKEQ come from the germline V gene. CDR3 coding DNA: TGTGCCAGCAGCCTTTATCCCGGGGGACAGCCCAGCTCCTACGAGCAGTACTTC. Its translation is CASSLYPGGQPSSYEQYF.

V and J are TRBV3-1 (or the pseudogene TRBV3-2) and TRBJ1-1; D might be TRBD1 (5 bases). Germline V gene lookup returns CDR1 LGHDT and CDR2 YNNKEL (reference sequence). The CDR3 has 15 amino acids. Trimming shortened V by 4 bases and J by 7 bases, and 19 bases separated the two germline ends. The CDR3 loop is CASSRDRRTTYEAFF. CDR3 coding DNA: TGTGCCAGCAGCCGGGACCGAAGAACAACCTATGAAGCTTTCTTT.

This rearrangement joins TRBV10-3 to TRBJ1-5; no reliable D call. There are 13 residues in the CDR3. CDR1 and CDR2 (germline): ENHRY, SYGVKD. V was pared by 7 bases and J by 5 bases, with 12 bases between. Written as DNA, the CDR3 is TGTGCCATCAAAGCGGATATGGATCAGCCCCAGCATTTT. This encodes CAIKADMDQPQHF.

The V gene is TRBV20-1, the J gene TRBJ2-3, with 8 positions matching TRBD1. This CDR3 spans 17 amino acids. J gave up 9 bases and V 3 bases, and 20 bases lay outside the gene matches. Germline V gene sequence: CDR1 DFQATT, CDR2 SNEGSKA (reference sequence). The CDR3 coding sequence is TGCAGTGCTAGTCTTCTTCTGGGACAGGATAGGGGTCGAACGCAGTATTTT. It encodes CSASLLLGQDRGRTQYF.

The V and J genes are TRBV11-2 and TRBJ1-2, with 7 bases matching TRBD1. The CDR3 consists of 12 residues. Germline V gene data show CDR1 as SGHAT and CDR2 as FQNNGV. V dropped 5 bases and J dropped 6; count of bases not matched to a gene: 3. The CDR3 DNA reads TGTGCCAGCAGCCGGGACAGAGATGGCTACACCTTC. It yields the protein CASSRDRDGYTF.

In its sample, this clone was seen once. The chain has TRBV2 and TRBJ2-3; D is possibly TRBD1 (6 bases). The V and J ends lost 7 bases and 5 bases respectively, with 13 bases between them. The CDR3 is made up of 13 amino acids. CDR1 is SNHLY, CDR2 FYNNEI, per germline. The CDR3 DNA reads as TGTGCCAGCACGGACCTCAGGGGAGATACGCAGTATTTT. It translates to CASTDLRGDTQYF. The full variable domain, in which reference TRBV2 and TRBJ2-3 provide the parts outside the CDR3, is EPEVTQTPSHQVTQMGQEVILRCVPISNHLYFYWYRQILGQKVEFLVSFYNNEISEKSEIFDDQFSVERPDGSNFTLKIRSTKLEDSAMYFCASTDLRGDTQYFGPGTRLTVL.

The chain links TRBV7-2 to TRBJ1-1; no reliable D call. The germline V and J ends were trimmed by 5 bases and 1 base, with 14 bases remaining between them. The CDR3 extends over 15 amino acids. Germline CDR1 and CDR2: SGHTA and FQGNSA. The CDR3 region is CASSPRPNKNTEAFF. For the CDR3, the DNA is TGTGCCAGCAGCCCAAGACCTAACAAGAACACTGAAGCTTTCTTT. The entire variable domain, with the rest obtained from reference TRBV7-2 and TRBJ1-1, is as follows: GAGVSQSPSNKVTEKGKDVELRCDPISGHTALYWYRQSLGQGLEFLIYFQGNSAPDKSGLPSDRFSAERTGGSVSTLTIQRTQQEDSAVYLCASSPRPNKNTEAFFGQGTRLTVV.

The J gene is TRBJ2-7, the V gene TRBV14; maybe TRBD2 (5 bases). The V and J ends lost 7 bases and 3 bases respectively, with 13 bases between them. In germline, CDR1 is SGHDN, CDR2 FVKESK. The CDR3 is made up of 13 amino acids. The CDR3 DNA is TGTGCCAGCAACTTCGGTCGGGGCTACGAGCAGTACTTC. Translated: CASNFGRGYEQYF. The full variable domain, its missing parts supplied by reference TRBV14 and TRBJ2-7, is EAGVTQFPSHSVIEKGQTVTLRCDPISGHDNLYWYRRVMGKEIKFLLHFVKESKQDESGMPNNRFLAERTGGTYSTLKVQPAELEDSGVYFCASNFGRGYEQYFGPGTRLTVT.

There are a few counts of this clone. The CDR3 DNA reads TGTGCCAGCAGCCAAGTCGGGGGCCGGACCGCTACCTATGGCTACACCTTC. Its protein is CASSQVGGRTATYGYTF. This chain joins TRBV4-2 and TRBJ1-2; D is possibly TRBD1 (6 bases). V lost 1 base and J 4 bases, leaving 19 bases between the germline ends. Germline CDR1 and CDR2: LGHNA and YNFKEQ. The CDR3 has 17 amino acids.

This clone came up once. The chain employs TRBV18 and TRBJ2-5; the D gene is possibly TRBD2 (5 bases). Germline V lookup: CDR1 KGHSH, CDR2 LQKENI. V was cut by 2 bases and J by 10 bases, with 14 bases left in between. This CDR3 is 13 amino acids long. The CDR3 nucleotides read TGTGCCAGCTCACCAGTTCTAACCGAGGGCCAGTACTTC. Protein: CASSPVLTEGQYF.

The count of this clone is one. The chain combines TRBV18 with TRBJ2-1; D might be TRBD1 (6 bases). V lost 0 bases and J lost 4, with 10 bases in between. The CDR3 is made up of 15 amino acids. In germline, CDR1 is KGHSH, CDR2 LQKENI. The CDR3 loop reads CASSPPRTAYNEQFF. CDR3 in DNA: TGTGCCAGCTCACCACCCCGGACAGCTTACAATGAGCAGTTCTTC.

The J gene is TRBJ2-2, the V gene TRBV11-3; 9 positions match TRBD1. The CDR3 extends over 15 amino acids. V shed 5 bases and J 5 bases; nucleotides not matched to a gene: 6. Germline assignment: CDR1 SGHNT and CDR2 YENEEA. CDR3 amino acids: CASSHPGQGTGELFF. The CDR3, as DNA: TGTGCCAGCAGCCATCCGGGACAGGGTACCGGGGAGCTGTTTTTT.

V usage is TRBV5-1 and J usage is TRBJ1-2; 9 nucleotides line up with TRBD1. J gave up 8 bases and V 7 bases, and 15 bases lay outside the gene matches. The CDR3 covers 15 residues. Germline CDR1 reads SGHRS; CDR2 reads YFSETQ. CDR3 coding DNA: TGCGCCAGCTCAGATGAACAGGGGGCCAGATCCGGCTACACCTTC. It is translated as CASSDEQGARSGYTF.